Listed here are 29 T cell receptor beta chains from one sample, sequenced in a study of T-cell memory formation after mild COVID-19. MiXCR was run by TCRdb on the 5' RACE reads, yielding one entry per CDR3 protein. The sample includes 500,000 to 600,000 distinct CDR3 sequences, 18% of them seen just once. The sample comprised PBMCs or a T cell subset sorted from them (not recorded which). The receptors come from an adult woman who had mild COVID-19 (a few samples of this study predate the infection). Cell type and time point are not known.

This clonotype has more than one count but fewer than ten. The CDR3 DNA sequence: TGTGCCAGCAGCGCCGGGACTAGCGGGTCCTACGAGCAGTACTTC. Its translation is CASSAGTSGSYEQYF. The chain has TRBV7-6 and TRBJ2-7; 12 bases match TRBD2. The CDR3 runs 15 residues. Per the germline V gene, CDR1 is SGHVS and CDR2 is FNYEAQ. The V and J ends lost 5 bases and 1 base, in that order; junction bases with no gene match: 3. Full variable domain (missing parts from reference TRBV7-6 and TRBJ2-7): GAGVSQSPRYKVTKRGQDVALRCDPISGHVSLYWYRQALGQGPEFLTYFNYEAQQDKSGLPNDRFSAERPEGSISTLTIQRTEQRDSAMYRCASSAGTSGSYEQYFGPGTRLTVT.

The chain is built from TRBV24-1 and TRBJ2-3; D unresolved. Per the germline V gene, CDR1 is KGHDR and CDR2 is SFDVKD. The CDR3 extends over 14 amino acids. V was pared by 0 bases and J by 1 base, with 4 bases between. CDR3 nucleotides: TGTGCCACCAGTGATTTGCTGGGCACAGATACGCAGTATTTT. As protein: CATSDLLGTDTQYF.

This clonotype was seen repeatedly, ten times or more. The chain carries TRBV6-5 and TRBJ1-1; D uncertain. CDR3 length: 12 residues. Germline V gene sequence: CDR1 MNHEY, CDR2 SVGAGI. The V end was cut by 6 bases, the J end by 1 base, with 6 bases between. CDR3 amino acids: CASSQQNTEAFF. The DNA for the CDR3 is TGTGCCAGCAGCCAACAGAACACTGAAGCTTTCTTT.

There are many counts of this clonotype. The CDR3 region is CASSPWTVEVTDTQYF. The CDR3 DNA reads TGTGCCAGCAGCCCGTGGACAGTTGAGGTCACAGATACGCAGTATTTT. The V gene is TRBV7-8, the J gene TRBJ2-3, with TRBD1 as a possible D gene (6 bases). Between the trimmed V and J ends, which lost 5 bases and 2 bases, there was a span of 17 bases. The CDR3 consists of 16 residues. CDR1 is SGHVS, CDR2 FQNEAQ, per germline.

The chain employs TRBV5-4 and TRBJ2-2; 8 bases agree with TRBD2. Germline V gene data show CDR1 as SGHNT and CDR2 as YYREEE (reference sequence). The trim removed 4 bases at V and 6 bases at J, leaving 11 bases unmatched. The CDR3 runs 16 residues. This CDR3 reads CASSAPGTSSSGELFF. The CDR3 DNA follows: TGTGCCAGCAGCGCTCCCGGGACTAGTTCTTCCGGGGAGCTGTTTTTT.

This clonotype was observed at least ten times. The genes are TRBV7-3 and TRBJ2-1; the match to TRBD2 covers 9 bases. Germline loops: CDR1 SGHTA, CDR2 FQGTGA. Trimming at V came to 0 bases and at J to 4 bases, leaving 4 bases not matched to a gene. The CDR3 totals 16 residues. The CDR3 DNA sequence: TGTGCCAGCAGCTTAACGATAGCGGGAGTGTACAATGAGCAGTTCTTC. Its protein product is CASSLTIAGVYNEQFF.

The table lists this clonotype with a few counts. The chain is built from TRBV6-5 and TRBJ1-5, with no clear D. The CDR3 sequence is 13 residues long. Trimming took off 3 bases at V and 3 bases at J, with 6 bases between the two ends. The V gene's germline CDR1 is MNHEY and CDR2 SVGAGI. The CDR3 here is CASSYRVNQPQHF. CDR3 nucleotide sequence: TGTGCCAGCAGTTATCGGGTCAATCAGCCCCAGCATTTT.

The chain employs TRBV4-1 and TRBJ2-5, with TRBD2 as a possible D gene (6 bases). The CDR3 covers 14 residues. Germline values: CDR1 MGHRA, CDR2 YSYEKL. V was pared by 1 base and J by 5 bases, with 11 bases between. The CDR3 nucleotides read TGCGCCAGCAGCCAAGTTGGGGGGAAGGAGACCCAGTACTTC. This sequence encodes CASSQVGGKETQYF.

This clonotype was detected only a few times. The chain is built from TRBV20-1 and TRBJ2-1; D may be TRBD2 (5 bases). Germline V CDR1 and CDR2: DFQATT, SNEGSKA (reference sequence). Between the trimmed V and J ends, which lost 2 bases and 0 bases, there was a span of 14 bases. This CDR3 is 16 amino acids long. The CDR3 DNA reads as TGCAGTGCTAGAAGGACTGGTGCGAGCTCCTACAATGAGCAGTTCTTC. It codes for CSARRTGASSYNEQFF.

The V call is TRBV7-8, the J call TRBJ1-4, with 10 bases identical to TRBD1. CDR3 size: 15 residues. The J segment lost 8 bases and the V segment lost 5 bases, leaving 8 bases of the junction unmatched. CDR1 is SGHVS and CDR2 is FQNEAQ in the germline V gene. CDR3 DNA sequence: TGTGCCAGCAGCAGAGACAGGGGGCAAGAAGAAAAACTGTTTTTT. It yields the protein CASSRDRGQEEKLFF.

This chain links TRBV5-6 with TRBJ1-1; D possibly corresponds to TRBD1 (6 bases). CDR1 and CDR2 (germline): SGHDT, YYEEEE. V was trimmed by 4 bases and J by 1 base, leaving 14 bases between them. The CDR3 is 15 amino acids. This CDR3 is CASSQYDRTNTEAFF. CDR3 bases: TGTGCCAGCAGCCAATACGACAGGACGAACACTGAAGCTTTCTTT.

V gene TRBV18 combines with J gene TRBJ2-7; 8 nucleotides align to TRBD1. CDR1 is KGHSH, CDR2 LQKENI, per germline. The CDR3 has 14 amino acids. The junction had 8 bases not matched to a gene; V was cut back by 6 bases and J by 4 bases. The CDR3 reads CASSDGQGIYEQYF. The CDR3 bases are TGTGCCAGCTCTGACGGACAGGGTATTTACGAGCAGTACTTC.

The chain is built from TRBV6-6 and TRBJ1-4; D perhaps matches TRBD1 (5 bases). Trimming pared 7 bases from V and 7 bases from J, leaving 16 bases between. The germline V gene encodes CDR1 MNHNY and CDR2 SVGAGI (reference sequence). The length of the CDR3 is 14 residues. The CDR3: CASTSGRGSEKLFF. CDR3 bases: TGTGCCAGCACCTCAGGGCGGGGGAGTGAAAAACTGTTTTTT.

As DNA, the CDR3 is TGTGCCAGCAGGGCACAGATTAGCACAGATACGCAGTATTTT. Amino acids: CASRAQISTDTQYF. The rearrangement links TRBV12-3 or TRBV12-4 to TRBJ2-3, with unresolved D. Trimming removed 6 bases from V and 0 bases from J, with 10 bases in between. CDR3 length: 14 residues.

This chain connects TRBV11-2 to TRBJ1-4, with TRBD1 identical over 8 bases. This CDR3 has 15 amino acids. Germline CDR1 is SGHAT and CDR2 is FQNNGV. Unmatched junction bases numbered 4, after V lost 5 bases and J lost 2 bases. In DNA, the CDR3 is TGTGCCAGCAGCGGAAGACAGGGGACTAATGAAAAACTGTTTTTT. This codes for CASSGRQGTNEKLFF.

This chain joins TRBV3-1 and TRBJ1-6; D unresolved. The V gene lost 1 base and the J gene lost 4 bases, with 5 bases spanning the gap. The CDR3 contains 14 residues. Germline loops: CDR1 LGHDT, CDR2 YNNKEL (reference sequence). The CDR3 loop is CASSQGPYNSPLHF. In DNA form, the CDR3 reads TGTGCCAGCAGCCAAGGGCCGTATAATTCACCCCTCCACTTT.

This clonotype was counted only a few times. The rearrangement joins TRBV6-4 to TRBJ1-1; TRBD1 is a possible D gene (5 bases). CDR1 MRHNA and CDR2 SNTAGT come from the germline V gene. Deletions cut 0 bases from V and 4 bases from J, with 21 bases between. The CDR3 is 18 residues long. This chain's CDR3 is CASSDSYPVGDLGTEAFF. CDR3 nucleotides: TGTGCCAGCAGTGACTCTTATCCGGTGGGGGATCTCGGCACTGAAGCTTTCTTT.

This clonotype was counted a few times. The chain has TRBV7-6 and TRBJ2-7, with D tentatively TRBD2 (6 bases). CDR3 size: 14 residues. CDR1 is SGHVS, CDR2 FNYEAQ, per germline. The V and J ends lost 0 bases and 6 bases respectively, with 12 bases between them. This CDR3 reads CASSLAATRPEQYF. CDR3 coding DNA: TGTGCCAGCAGCTTAGCGGCGACTAGGCCCGAGCAGTACTTC.

The chain links TRBV9 to TRBJ1-6; tentatively, D is TRBD1 (5 bases). Trimming took off 4 bases at V and 10 bases at J, with 15 bases between the two ends. This CDR3 has 14 amino acids. Germline values: CDR1 SGDLS, CDR2 YYNGEE. The DNA for the CDR3 is TGTGCCAGCAGCCCTTCCGCCGAGGGGTCACCCCTCCACTTT. This codes for CASSPSAEGSPLHF.

V gene TRBV5-1 combines with J gene TRBJ2-3; tentative D call: TRBD2 (6 bases). Germline CDR1 and CDR2: SGHRS and YFSETQ. Between the trimmed V and J ends, which lost 6 bases and 0 bases, there was a span of 11 bases. The CDR3 spans 14 residues. The CDR3 region is CASKSGDSTDTQYF. Written as DNA, the CDR3 is TGCGCCAGCAAGTCGGGGGATAGCACAGATACGCAGTATTTT.

This chain uses TRBV12-3 or TRBV12-4 with TRBJ2-3; 12 bases align to TRBD2. The CDR3 is 17 residues long. V shed 3 bases, J shed 4 bases, and the junction held 8 bases outside the gene matches. DNA for the CDR3: TGTGCCAGCAGTTTTTCGCCGGGACTAGCGGGTTCAGATACGCAGTATTTT. It translates to CASSFSPGLAGSDTQYF.

This clonotype was seen only a few times. CDR3 nucleotide sequence: TGTGCCAGCAGCCCATACCGGCTACCGGGACAGGGACGTGGCGGCTACACCTTC. Residues: CASSPYRLPGQGRGGYTF. The V call is TRBV7-8, the J call TRBJ1-2, with 9 bases aligning to TRBD1. Germline-derived CDR1 and CDR2 are SGHVS and FQNEAQ. The CDR3 spans 18 residues. V was pared by 5 bases and J by 8 bases, with 21 bases of the junction left unmatched.

This clonotype showed up many times. This sequence joins TRBV5-5 and TRBJ2-1, with 9 bases lining up with TRBD1. Losses at the gene ends were 6 bases for V and 9 bases for J; bases not matched to a gene: 7. This CDR3 spans 13 amino acids. CDR1 and CDR2 from the germline V gene are SGHKS and YYEKEE (reference sequence). The CDR3 DNA is TGTGCCAGCATCCGGACAGGGGAGGGTGAGCAGTTCTTC. Translated: CASIRTGEGEQFF. The full variable domain, in which reference TRBV5-5 and TRBJ2-1 provide the parts outside the CDR3, is DAGVTQSPTHLIKTRGQQVTLRCSPISGHKSVSWYQQVLGQGPQFIFQYYEKEERGRGNFPDRFSARQFPNYSSELNVNALLLGDSALYLCASIRTGEGEQFFGPGTRLTVL.

CDR3 amino acids: CASSWTGTLRGEQYF. The DNA for the CDR3 is TGTGCCAGCAGCTGGACCGGGACCCTCAGGGGCGAGCAGTACTTC. The chain uses TRBV13 and TRBJ2-7, with a possible D match to TRBD1 (6 bases). Trimming removed 4 bases at V and 6 bases at J, with 19 bases between. CDR3 size: 15 residues. Germline lookup yields CDR1 PRHDT and CDR2 FYEKMQ (reference sequence).

The chain recombines TRBV11-2 with TRBJ2-1; TRBD2 aligns across 12 bases. V was clipped by 5 bases and J by 7 bases; unmatched bases: 15. The CDR3 runs to 18 residues. Germline CDR1 and CDR2: SGHAT and FQNNGV. CDR3: CASSLLGGPTSGRNEQFF. Here the CDR3 DNA reads TGTGCCAGCAGCCTATTAGGCGGGCCTACTAGCGGGAGGAATGAGCAGTTCTTC. Full variable domain (missing parts from reference TRBV11-2 and TRBJ2-1): EAGVAQSPRYKIIEKRQSVAFWCNPISGHATLYWYQQILGQGPKLLIQFQNNGVVDDSQLPKDRFSAERLKGVDSTLKIQPAKLEDSAVYLCASSLLGGPTSGRNEQFFGPGTRLTVL.

J is TRBJ2-3 and V is TRBV2, with TRBD1 as a possible D gene (5 bases). V was cut by 7 bases and J by 1 base, with 15 bases left in between. CDR1 is SNHLY and CDR2 is FYNNEI in the germline V gene. The CDR3 has 15 residues. For the CDR3, the DNA is TGTGCCAGCAAGGGGCTCCCTTTTGGCACAGATACGCAGTATTTT. This encodes CASKGLPFGTDTQYF.

This clonotype appeared many times. The chain joins TRBV24-1 to TRBJ1-5; D is perhaps TRBD1 (5 bases). Per the germline V gene, CDR1 is KGHDR and CDR2 is SFDVKD. Trimming stripped 5 bases from V and 3 bases from J, with 13 bases between. The CDR3 covers 15 residues. CDR3 sequence reads: CATSAGRRANQPQHF. DNA for the CDR3: TGTGCCACCAGTGCCGGGCGCAGGGCCAATCAGCCCCAGCATTTT.

The CDR3 DNA reads TGCAGTGCTAGAGTATCCCCTGAGCAGTTCTTC. It specifies CSARVSPEQFF. The chain has TRBV20-1 and TRBJ2-1, with unresolved D. The V end lost 1 base, the J end lost 9 bases, and 7 bases lay between the germline ends. Germline lookup yields CDR1 DFQATT and CDR2 SNEGSKA (reference sequence). The CDR3 is 11 residues long.

This clonotype was seen a handful of times. The chain joins TRBV25-1 to TRBJ1-1, with D uncertain. CDR3 size: 13 residues. From germline, CDR1 is MGHDK and CDR2 SYGVNS. V shed 2 bases and J shed 1 base, with 5 bases lying between them. In nucleotides, the CDR3 is TGTGCCAGCAGTGAAAGACAGAACACTGAAGCTTTCTTT. This codes for CASSERQNTEAFF.